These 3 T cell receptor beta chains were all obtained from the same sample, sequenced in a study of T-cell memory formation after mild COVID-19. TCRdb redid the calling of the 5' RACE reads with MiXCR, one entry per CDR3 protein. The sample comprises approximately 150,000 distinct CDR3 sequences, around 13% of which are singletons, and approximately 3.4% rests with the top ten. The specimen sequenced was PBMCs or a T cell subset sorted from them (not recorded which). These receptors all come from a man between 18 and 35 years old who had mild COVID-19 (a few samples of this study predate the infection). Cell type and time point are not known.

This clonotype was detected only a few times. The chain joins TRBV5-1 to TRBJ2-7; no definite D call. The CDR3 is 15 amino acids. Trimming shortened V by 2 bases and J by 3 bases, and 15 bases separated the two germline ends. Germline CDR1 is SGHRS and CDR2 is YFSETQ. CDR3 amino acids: CASSLSPSVIYEQYV. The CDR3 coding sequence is TGCGCCAGCAGCTTAAGTCCCTCTGTGATCTACGAGCAGTACGTC.

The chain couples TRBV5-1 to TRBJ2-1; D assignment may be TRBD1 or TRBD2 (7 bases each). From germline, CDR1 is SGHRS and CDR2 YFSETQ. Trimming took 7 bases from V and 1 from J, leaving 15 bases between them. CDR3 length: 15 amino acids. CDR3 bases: TGCGCCAGCGGGGGCGGGGGACAGTCCTACAATGAGCAGTTCTTC. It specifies CASGGGGQSYNEQFF.

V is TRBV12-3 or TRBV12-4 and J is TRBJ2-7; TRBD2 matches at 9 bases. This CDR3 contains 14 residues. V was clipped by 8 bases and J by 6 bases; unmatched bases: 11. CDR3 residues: CASGRRGGHGEQYF. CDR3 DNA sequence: TGTGCCAGCGGGCGGCGGGGGGGCCACGGCGAGCAGTACTTC.